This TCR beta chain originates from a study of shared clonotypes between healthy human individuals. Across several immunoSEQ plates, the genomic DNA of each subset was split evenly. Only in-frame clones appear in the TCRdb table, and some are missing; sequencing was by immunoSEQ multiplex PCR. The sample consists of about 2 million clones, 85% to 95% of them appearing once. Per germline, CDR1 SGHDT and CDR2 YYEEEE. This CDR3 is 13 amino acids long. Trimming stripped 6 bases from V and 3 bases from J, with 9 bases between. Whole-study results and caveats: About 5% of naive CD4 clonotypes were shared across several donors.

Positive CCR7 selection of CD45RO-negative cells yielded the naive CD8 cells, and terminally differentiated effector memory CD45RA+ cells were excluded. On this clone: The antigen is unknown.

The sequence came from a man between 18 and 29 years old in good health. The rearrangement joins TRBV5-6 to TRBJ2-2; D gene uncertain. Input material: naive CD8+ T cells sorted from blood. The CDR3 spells CASKWSDTGELFF. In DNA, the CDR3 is TGTGCCAGCAAGTGGTCGGACACCGGGGAGCTGTTTTTT.